Listed below are T cell receptor beta chains from one sample, sequenced in a study of blood T cell repertoires in COVID-19. The assay was immunoSEQ multiplex PCR, and TCRdb's table has in-frame clones only and misses some. The sample has 350,000 to 550,000 clones, roughly 90% seen once; the top ten hold around 4.4%. Sequencing input: peripheral blood. All receptors come from a woman between 25 and 40 years old with acute or convalescent COVID-19. The CDR3 runs from the conserved cysteine through the conserved F or W. A D gene is named only where the DNA matches it firmly.

j_call d_call v_call cdr3_aa
TRBJ1-2 NA TRBV3-1/TRBV3-2 CASSVQINTHSGYTF
TRBJ1-2 TRBD1 TRBV28 CASRGSGTGGGDGYTF
TRBJ2-5 NA TRBV6-1 CASSEGGRGWETQYF
TRBJ1-1 NA TRBV19 CASSLTPRDDTEAFF
TRBJ1-2 TRBD1 TRBV28 CASSLDRGMSGYTF
TRBJ1-4 NA TRBV20-1 CSASSQGWTEKLFF
TRBJ2-6 TRBD2 TRBV27 CASRRGGAGANVLTF
TRBJ1-4 NA TRBV10-3 CAITGDLNEKLFF
TRBJ1-2 TRBD1 TRBV12-3/TRBV12-4 CASSRGQHYGYTF
TRBJ2-3 NA TRBV6-1 CASSDGQGGADTQYF
TRBJ1-2 TRBD1 TRBV3-1/TRBV3-2 CASSPRTGSLAVYTF
TRBJ1-2 NA TRBV6-5 CASSIGPGSNYGYTF
TRBJ1-1 NA TRBV6-5 CASSYVGTLNTEAFF